What follows are 17 T cell receptor beta chains derived from one specimen sequenced in a study of cytomegalovirus exposure and HLA in healthy donors (dated by TCRdb to 2017 to 2019). The library was obtained by the immunoSEQ multiplex PCR assay. For the multiplex PCR, a mixture combining 60 forward primers for TCR Vbeta segments and 13 reverse primers for TCR Jbeta segments was used. TCRdb took over this immuneACCESS table, retaining in-frame rearrangements with V and J assigned. Such tables are incomplete; in checked studies, under half of the missing clones stem from an unresolved V gene, and the remainder is unexplained. The sample profile shows about 35,000 clones; roughly three quarters of them were found once. The ten largest account for roughly 8% of the sample. The sequenced sample consisted of PBMCs. These receptors were collected from a woman aged 25 to 39 in good health and CMV-seropositive.

This chain links TRBV10-2 with TRBJ2-3; TRBD2 matches 8 bases. Germline V gives CDR1 WSHSY, CDR2 SAAADI. The CDR3 is 15 residues long. V lost 6 bases and J lost 3; bases outside the gene matches: 8. The CDR3 loop reads CASSRTGLGTDTQYF. The CDR3 nucleotides read TGCGCCAGCAGCAGAACGGGACTAGGAACAGATACGCAGTATTTT.

J is TRBJ2-1 and V is TRBV27; a weak D match, TRBD2 (5 bases). The germline V and J ends were trimmed by 6 bases and 6 bases, with 15 bases remaining between them. The CDR3 sequence is 14 residues long. Germline values: CDR1 MNHEY, CDR2 SMNVEV (reference sequence). The CDR3 here is CASSRFLTSNEQFF. CDR3 coding DNA: TGTGCCAGCAGCCGTTTCCTCACTAGCAATGAGCAGTTCTTC.

In the case of this clone: One end of the junction varies from germline; a read error may be responsible. The chain couples TRBV19 to TRBJ1-2; TRBD1 matches 10 bases. This CDR3 contains 16 residues. Germline loops: CDR1 LNHDA, CDR2 SQIVND (reference sequence). CDR3 loop: CASRGDRGHRVDGYPF. CDR3 nucleotides: TGTGCCAGTAGGGGGGACAGGGGCCATCGGGTGGACGGCTACCCCTTC.

The chain joins TRBV4-2 to TRBJ2-1, with 9 bases lining up with TRBD2. Germline V gene lookup returns CDR1 LGHNA and CDR2 YNFKEQ. CDR3 length: 17 amino acids. With 0 bases clipped from V and 9 bases from J, the junction kept 12 bases outside the gene matches. CDR3 region: CASSQDVRGLAGGEQFF. The CDR3 DNA follows: TGTGCCAGCAGCCAAGATGTAAGGGGACTAGCCGGTGGTGAGCAGTTCTTC.

The V and J genes are TRBV9 and TRBJ1-1, with a tentative D call TRBD1 (6 bases). This CDR3 spans 13 amino acids. Germline V gives CDR1 SGDLS, CDR2 YYNGEE. Between the trimmed V and J ends, which lost 0 bases and 8 bases, there was a span of 11 bases. The CDR3 reads CASSVGGGPEAFF. The CDR3, as DNA: TGTGCCAGCAGCGTAGGTGGGGGCCCAGAAGCTTTCTTT.

This clone appeared once. This chain links TRBV4-2 with TRBJ2-2; 7 bases align to TRBD1. CDR1 is LGHNA and CDR2 is YNFKEQ in the germline V gene. This CDR3 is 15 amino acids long. V lost 5 bases and J lost 6; bases outside the gene matches: 9. This chain's CDR3 is CASSWEQGSAGELFF. CDR3 bases: TGTGCCAGCAGCTGGGAACAGGGGAGCGCCGGGGAGCTGTTTTTT.

As concerns this clone: One end of the junction varies from germline; a read error may be responsible. CDR3 protein: CASSESTLFKGAF. DNA of the CDR3: TGCGCCAGCAGTGAGTCGACACTCTTCAAGGGGGCATTC. J is TRBJ1-2 and V is TRBV10-2; 7 bases map to TRBD1. The length of the CDR3 is 13 residues. Germline V gene data show CDR1 as WSHSY and CDR2 as SAAADI.

A remark on this clone: At one of its ends the junction is not consistent with the germline gene, which may arise from a read error. The chain recombines TRBV7-7 with TRBJ2-2, with 7 bases aligning to TRBD2. The germline gives CDR1 SSHAT, CDR2 FNYEAQ (reference sequence). The CDR3 length is 16 residues. The CDR3 nucleotides read TGTGCTAGCAGCCCCCGGGGGGTCGCGAACACCGGGGAGCTGTTTTTT. This gives the protein CASSPRGVANTGELFF.

The chain's CDR3 is CASSTPPARGGSRGYTF. In nucleotides, the CDR3 is TGTGCCAGCAGTACCCCCCCGGCCCGGGGAGGGTCTCGTGGCTACACCTTC. The chain carries TRBV28 and TRBJ1-2; D is uncertain. CDR3 length: 17 residues. The ends were cut back, 5 bases at V and 7 bases at J, with 26 bases in the middle. Germline CDR1 and CDR2: MDHEN and SYDVKM.

The chain uses TRBV19 and TRBJ1-4; possibly TRBD1 for D (5 bases). The CDR3 loop spans 15 amino acids. Looked up from germline, CDR1 is LNHDA and CDR2 is SQIVND (reference sequence). With 5 bases removed from V and 2 bases from J, the gap between germline ends came to 12 bases. This CDR3 is CASSALGVTNEKLFF. The CDR3 region has the DNA TGTGCCAGTAGTGCCCTAGGGGTGACTAATGAAAAACTGTTTTTT.

This rearrangement joins TRBV5-1 to TRBJ1-4; D unclear. CDR1 and CDR2 (germline): SGHRS, YFSETQ. The CDR3 is 14 amino acids. The ends were cut back, 0 bases at V and 3 bases at J, with 6 bases in the middle. The CDR3 here is CASSLGRANEKLFF. The DNA of the CDR3 is TGCGCCAGCAGCTTGGGACGGGCTAATGAAAAACTGTTTTTT. Combining the CDR3 with reference TRBV5-1 and TRBJ1-4 gives the whole variable domain KAGVTQTPRYLIKTRGQQVTLSCSPISGHRSVSWYQQTPGQGLQFLFEYFSETQRNKGNFPGRFSGRQFSNSRSEMNVSTLELGDSALYLCASSLGRANEKLFFGSGTQLSVL.

The V and J genes are TRBV4-1 and TRBJ1-6, with 9 bases lining up with TRBD1. Per the germline V gene, CDR1 is MGHRA and CDR2 is YSYEKL. The CDR3 loop spans 15 amino acids. The J segment lost 8 bases and the V segment lost 3 bases, leaving 5 bases of the junction unmatched. This chain's CDR3 is CASSQSTGGDSPLHF. The CDR3 nucleotides are TGCGCCAGCAGCCAGAGTACAGGGGGCGATTCACCCCTCCACTTT.

The V call is TRBV5-4, the J call TRBJ2-5; 11 nucleotides agree with TRBD2. With 5 bases clipped from V and 2 bases from J, the junction kept 8 bases outside the gene matches. Looked up from germline, CDR1 is SGHNT and CDR2 is YYREEE (reference sequence). The length of the CDR3 is 16 residues. The CDR3 spells CASRPSLAGGQETQYF. The CDR3 nucleotides are TGTGCCAGCAGACCCTCGTTAGCGGGGGGGCAAGAGACCCAGTACTTC.

This clone was counted only a few times. The chain links TRBV7-9 to TRBJ1-4; weak D call: TRBD1 (5 bases). The CDR3 sequence is 15 residues long. Trimming stripped 7 bases from V and 8 bases from J, with 20 bases between. Germline CDR1 and CDR2: SEHNR and FQNEAQ (reference sequence). The CDR3: CASNIKAGWGEKLFF. CDR3 bases: TGTGCCAGCAATATAAAAGCAGGCTGGGGCGAAAAACTGTTTTTT.

This rearrangement joins TRBV30 to TRBJ2-5, with TRBD2 identical over 8 bases. The J call may be mistaken, given a closer DNA end match to TRBJ2-7. This CDR3 is built from 15 residues. The germline CDR1 and CDR2 sequences are GTSNPN and SVGIG (reference sequence). CDR3: CAWSVMGLAGYEQYF. In DNA, the CDR3 is TGTGCCTGGAGTGTTATGGGGCTAGCGGGCTACGAGCAGTACTTC.

The rearrangement uses TRBV7-2 and TRBJ2-7; TRBD2 agrees at 11 bases. This CDR3 contains 14 residues. J lost 5 bases, V lost 5 bases, and 5 bases had no gene match. CDR1 and CDR2 from the germline V gene are SGHTA and FQGNSA. CDR3 region: CASSETSGEDEQYF. CDR3 sequence (DNA): TGTGCCAGCAGCGAGACTAGCGGGGAGGACGAGCAGTACTTC.

This clone was seen more than once but under ten times. The chain links TRBV30 to TRBJ1-1; D possibly corresponds to TRBD1 (5 bases). Trimming pared 8 bases from V and 4 bases from J, leaving 17 bases between. Per germline, CDR1 GTSNPN and CDR2 SVGIG (reference sequence). This CDR3 has 13 residues. CDR3 amino acids: CAIDGGVGTEAFF. CDR3 coding DNA: TGTGCCATTGATGGGGGGGTAGGCACTGAAGCTTTCTTT.